The next 28 T cell receptor beta chains were all read from a single sample in a study of cytomegalovirus exposure and HLA in healthy donors. TCRdb's table, derived via immunoSEQ multiplex PCR, lists solely in-frame clones and lacks some. The table records approximately 160,000 clones, 70% to 90% of them present only once. The sequenced sample was PBMCs. Source of these receptors: a man under 40 in good health and CMV-seropositive.

The chain employs TRBV9 and TRBJ2-7, with 7 bases lining up with TRBD1. V shed 4 bases and J 5 bases; nucleotides not matched to a gene: 3. Germline CDR1 SGDLS, CDR2 YYNGEE. The CDR3 extends over 12 amino acids. The CDR3 DNA reads as TGTGCCAGCAGCCCGGGACAGCACGAGCAGTACTTC. Translated: CASSPGQHEQYF.

This chain uses TRBV9 with TRBJ2-7, with TRBD1 matching 11 bases. This CDR3 spans 13 amino acids. Trimming took 9 bases from V and 2 from J; bases not matched to a gene: 4. CDR1 and CDR2 (germline): SGDLS, YYNGEE. As DNA, the CDR3 is TGTGCCATCCGGGACAGGGGGGCCTACGAGCAGTACTTC. Its protein is CAIRDRGAYEQYF.

This chain connects TRBV29-1 to TRBJ2-7, with 7 bases aligning to TRBD1. The CDR3 runs to 16 residues. V lost 3 bases to trimming and J lost 4 bases; unmatched junction nucleotides: 15. Germline CDR1 SQVTM, CDR2 ANQGSEA. CDR3 region: CSVDRFAQAGGYEQYF. Here the CDR3 DNA reads TGCAGCGTTGACAGGTTCGCCCAGGCAGGGGGTTACGAGCAGTACTTC.

Here the CDR3 reads CASSSQGFYSNQPQHF. CDR3 nucleotide sequence: TGTGCCAGCAGCTCCCAGGGGTTTTATAGCAATCAGCCCCAGCATTTT. The chain employs TRBV5-6 and TRBJ1-5; maybe TRBD1 (6 bases). This CDR3 is built from 16 residues. The ends were cut back, 3 bases at V and 0 bases at J, with 13 bases in the middle. Germline V CDR1 and CDR2: SGHDT, YYEEEE.

The V call is TRBV5-1, the J call TRBJ2-5; 12 nucleotides align to TRBD2. There are 17 residues in the CDR3. V was clipped by 2 bases and J by 1 base; unmatched bases: 6. The germline V gene encodes CDR1 SGHRS and CDR2 YFSETQ. The CDR3 region is CASSFALAGGPQETQYF. The CDR3 coding sequence is TGCGCCAGCAGCTTCGCTCTAGCGGGGGGGCCCCAAGAGACCCAGTACTTC.

The J gene is TRBJ2-3, the V gene TRBV4-3; no definite D call. Germline lookup yields CDR1 LGHNA and CDR2 YSLEER. The CDR3 is made up of 15 amino acids. Trimming shortened V by 4 bases and J by 3 bases, and 14 bases separated the two germline ends. CDR3 loop: CASSRDRSWTDTQYF. The CDR3 DNA sequence: TGCGCCAGCAGCCGAGACCGGTCCTGGACAGATACGCAGTATTTT.

In its sample, this clone was seen once. V usage is TRBV5-1 and J usage is TRBJ2-5; 8 bases map to TRBD2. J was trimmed by 7 bases and V by 0 bases; bases with no gene match: 8. This CDR3 has 15 residues. Germline V gene sequence: CDR1 SGHRS, CDR2 YFSETQ. DNA for the CDR3: TGCGCCAGCAGCTTGGCGGGACTAGAAGAAGGGACCCAGTACTTC. Its protein is CASSLAGLEEGTQYF.

CDR3: CASSWNMQEVGEKLFF. For the CDR3, the DNA is TGTGCCAGCAGTTGGAATATGCAGGAGGTGGGCGAAAAACTGTTTTTT. The chain is built from TRBV6-5 and TRBJ1-4; D remains unclear. V gave up 4 bases and J gave up 8 bases, with 20 bases separating them. The V gene's germline CDR1 is MNHEY and CDR2 SVGAGI. The CDR3 length is 16 residues.

As DNA, the CDR3 is TGTGCCAGCAGCGAGGGGACAGGGGTCTCACCCCTCCACTTT. Translation: CASSEGTGVSPLHF. V gene TRBV9 combines with J gene TRBJ1-6; 10 nucleotides line up with TRBD1. V lost 3 bases and J lost 10; bases outside the gene matches: 4. The CDR3 extends over 14 amino acids. The germline V gene encodes CDR1 SGDLS and CDR2 YYNGEE.

This clone was seen just once. The chain uses TRBV4-1 and TRBJ2-3; a possible D gene is TRBD1 (5 bases). V lost 1 base and J lost 2, with 16 bases in between. This CDR3 has 17 amino acids. CDR1 and CDR2 from the germline V gene are MGHRA and YSYEKL. DNA for the CDR3: TGCGCCAGCAGCCAAGTGGCGGCCAGGGCGATCACAGATACGCAGTATTTT. As protein: CASSQVAARAITDTQYF.

CDR3 DNA sequence: TGTGCCAGCAGCTTGGACGGGGGGGCAGGCACCGGGGAGCTGTTTTTT. Amino acid sequence: CASSLDGGAGTGELFF. V usage is TRBV5-4 and J usage is TRBJ2-2; 8 bases line up with TRBD2. This CDR3 has 16 residues. CDR1 is SGHNT and CDR2 is YYREEE in the germline V gene (reference sequence). Unmatched junction bases numbered 5, after V lost 0 bases and J lost 4 bases.

The rearrangement uses TRBV7-2 and TRBJ2-1; no clear D gene. The CDR3 is made up of 12 amino acids. CDR1 and CDR2 from the germline V gene are SGHTA and FQGNSA. V lost 5 bases and J lost 9, with 11 bases in between. In DNA, the CDR3 is TGTGCCAGCAGCCAACCTTCTAGTGAGCAGTTCTTC. Protein: CASSQPSSEQFF.

The chain couples TRBV6-5 to TRBJ2-7; weak D call: TRBD1 (6 bases). V dropped 3 bases and J dropped 0 bases, with 9 bases sitting between them. The CDR3 totals 14 residues. Germline lookup yields CDR1 MNHEY and CDR2 SVGAGI. This CDR3 is CASSYGQSSYEQYF. The CDR3 nucleotides read TGTGCCAGCAGTTATGGACAGAGCTCCTACGAGCAGTACTTC.

The rearrangement links TRBV11-3 to TRBJ2-7, with D possibly being TRBD2 (6 bases). Deletions cut 1 base from V and 5 bases from J, with 9 bases between. The CDR3 is 13 residues long. The germline V gene encodes CDR1 SGHNT and CDR2 YENEEA. The DNA of the CDR3 is TGTGCCAGCAGCTTAGCGGGGGAGGACGAGCAGTACTTC. Translating it yields CASSLAGEDEQYF.

This rearrangement joins TRBV5-4 to TRBJ2-3; 11 nucleotides align to TRBD2. J was trimmed by 4 bases and V by 4 bases; bases with no gene match: 11. Germline V CDR1 and CDR2: SGHNT, YYREEE (reference sequence). CDR3 length equals 17 residues. The CDR3 is CASSPGGSGGAADTQYF. CDR3 nucleotide sequence: TGTGCCAGCAGCCCCGGGGGTAGCGGGGGGGCCGCAGATACGCAGTATTTT.

This chain connects TRBV4-1 to TRBJ1-1, with 7 bases fitting TRBD1. Germline CDR1 and CDR2: MGHRA and YSYEKL. Unmatched junction bases numbered 7, after V lost 0 bases and J lost 0 bases. The CDR3 runs 17 residues. The CDR3: CASSQDTQGQMNTEAFF. The CDR3 DNA sequence: TGCGCCAGCAGCCAAGACACCCAGGGACAGATGAACACTGAAGCTTTCTTT.

V gene TRBV6-5 combines with J gene TRBJ1-3; a possible D gene is TRBD1 (5 bases). V gave up 0 bases and J gave up 6 bases, with 15 bases separating them. Germline CDR1 and CDR2: MNHEY and SVGAGI. CDR3 size: 16 residues. The CDR3 sequence: CASSYSVAGTENTIYF. In nucleotides, the CDR3 is TGTGCCAGCAGTTACTCGGTGGCAGGGACTGAAAACACCATATATTTT.

The chain joins TRBV7-2 to TRBJ2-7, with 14 positions matching TRBD2. The ends lost 4 bases at V and 2 bases at J; junction bases unmatched: 13. Germline V gene sequence: CDR1 SGHTA, CDR2 FQGNSA. The CDR3 covers 19 residues. The CDR3 loop reads CASSSSRTSGGRLTYEQYF. CDR3 in DNA: TGTGCCAGCAGCTCGTCACGGACTAGCGGGGGGAGATTGACCTACGAGCAGTACTTC.

This chain connects TRBV5-6 to TRBJ1-1; the match to TRBD1 covers 8 bases. This CDR3 is built from 15 residues. With V trimmed by 3 bases and J by 7 bases, 11 bases remained unmatched. From germline, CDR1 is SGHDT and CDR2 YYEEEE. CDR3 bases: TGTGCCAGCAGCTCCCGGGACAGGAGGCCCCGTGAAGCTTTCTTT. This sequence encodes CASSSRDRRPREAFF.

V is TRBV7-8 and J is TRBJ2-3, with no clear D. Germline assignment: CDR1 SGHVS and CDR2 FQNEAQ. The CDR3 totals 15 residues. The germline V and J ends were trimmed by 2 bases and 5 bases, with 14 bases remaining between them. DNA for the CDR3: TGTGCCAGCAGCTTATTATCTGGAGCCGAAGATACGCAGTATTTT. It yields the protein CASSLLSGAEDTQYF.

The V and J genes are TRBV6-5 and TRBJ1-2, with D possibly matching TRBD1 (5 bases). V was trimmed by 2 bases and J by 8 bases, leaving 15 bases between them. The CDR3 has 14 residues. Germline values: CDR1 MNHEY, CDR2 SVGAGI. CDR3 DNA sequence: TGTGCCAGCAGTTACGTCAGGCAGGGCGGCGGCTACACCTTC. This sequence encodes CASSYVRQGGGYTF.

V is TRBV19 and J is TRBJ2-2, with 7 bases lining up with TRBD1. The CDR3 is 17 amino acids. Germline lookup yields CDR1 LNHDA and CDR2 SQIVND (reference sequence). Unmatched junction bases numbered 11, after V lost 3 bases and J lost 4 bases. CDR3 region: CASSILITGDGTGELFF. The CDR3 nucleotides read TGTGCCAGTAGTATTTTAATCACAGGGGATGGCACCGGGGAGCTGTTTTTT.

The rearrangement links TRBV7-3 to TRBJ2-1; the match to TRBD1 covers 9 bases. Looked up from germline, CDR1 is SGHTA and CDR2 is FQGTGA. The J segment lost 7 bases and the V segment lost 5 bases, leaving 9 bases of the junction unmatched. The CDR3 length is 15 residues. CDR3 nucleotides: TGTGCCAGCAGCCCGGACAGGGGAACAAGGAATGAGCAGTTCTTC. Translating it yields CASSPDRGTRNEQFF.

The genes are TRBV5-6 and TRBJ1-2, with D unclear. Germline V lookup: CDR1 SGHDT, CDR2 YYEEEE. This CDR3 is built from 12 residues. The V and J ends lost 5 bases and 2 bases respectively, with 7 bases between them. The CDR3 is CASRRINYGYTF. CDR3 coding DNA: TGTGCCAGCAGGCGGATAAACTATGGCTACACCTTC.

V gene TRBV28 combines with J gene TRBJ2-3; D is undetermined. Between the trimmed V and J ends, which lost 3 bases and 2 bases, there was a span of 6 bases. This CDR3 spans 13 amino acids. The germline gives CDR1 MDHEN, CDR2 SYDVKM. CDR3 DNA: TGTGCCAGCAGTTTGGGCAACACAGATACGCAGTATTTT. This translates into CASSLGNTDTQYF. The whole variable domain, filled in from reference TRBV28 and TRBJ2-3, reads DVKVTQSSRYLVKRTGEKVFLECVQDMDHENMFWYRQDPGLGLRLIYFSYDVKMKEKGDIPEGYSVSREKKERFSLILESASTNQTSMYLCASSLGNTDTQYFGPGTRLTVL.

This clone was seen only once. This rearrangement joins TRBV6-6 to TRBJ1-4; no firm D call. Trimming removed 3 bases at V and 3 bases at J, with 8 bases between. Germline CDR1 reads MNHNY; CDR2 reads SVGAGI (reference sequence). The CDR3 is made up of 14 amino acids. The CDR3 DNA reads as TGTGCCAGCAGTTATTTCCGGGCTAATGAAAAACTGTTTTTT. It is translated as CASSYFRANEKLFF.

The genes are TRBV30 and TRBJ2-7, with D perhaps matching TRBD2 (6 bases). The length of the CDR3 is 14 residues. Trimming cost V 2 bases and J 3 bases, with 14 bases left between them. The germline V gene has CDR1 GTSNPN and CDR2 SVGIG (reference sequence). The CDR3 loop is CAWSRHRENYEQYF. The CDR3 nucleotides read TGTGCCTGGAGTAGACACCGGGAGAACTACGAGCAGTACTTC.

This chain uses TRBV4-3 with TRBJ1-1; tentatively, D is TRBD1 (5 bases). In germline, CDR1 is LGHNA, CDR2 YSLEER. The length of the CDR3 is 15 residues. The V end was cut by 0 bases, the J end by 8 bases, with 16 bases between. CDR3 nucleotide sequence: TGCGCCAGCAGCCAAGAGGAGCATTCAGGGCCGGAAGCTTTCTTT. It translates to CASSQEEHSGPEAFF.